This T cell receptor (beta chain) emerged from a study of blood T cell repertoires in COVID-19. Study background: Whether acute or convalescent, the COVID-19 samples came from the United States, Italy and Spain. Nucleic acid was either cDNA or gDNA, and it came from T cells, B-cell-depleted T cells, or PBMCs.

The germline V gene encodes CDR1 KGHSH and CDR2 LQKENI. V was shortened by 6 bases and J by 6 bases, with 4 bases between the two germline ends. The CDR3 loop spans 10 amino acids. As handled by the study authors: Scientists estimated how many nucleated cells there were by amplifying reference gene primers. This table comes from immunoSEQ multiplex PCR, and its TCRdb copy is limited to in-frame clones, with some not included. V and J calls and clone size are those listed in that table; D and trimming were worked out from the DNA. The sample has roughly 100,000 clones, 87% seen once. The sequence derives from a man aged 50 or older with acute or convalescent COVID-19. The sequencing input was peripheral blood. V gene TRBV18 combines with J gene TRBJ2-3; D is unresolved. Written as DNA, the CDR3 is TGTGCCAGCTCCGTGGATACGCAGTATTTT. The encoded protein is CASSVDTQYF.